One sample yielded the 29 T cell receptor beta chains listed below, sequenced in a study of cytomegalovirus exposure and HLA in healthy donors. It was with 60 Vbeta and 13 Jbeta primers that the PCR ran. TCRdb's copy holds only in-frame clones and misses some; the assay was immunoSEQ multiplex PCR. Among about 190,000 clones listed, about four fifths were seen once. Sequencing was performed on PBMCs. The source is a woman under 30 in good health and CMV-seronegative.

The rearrangement uses TRBV6-1 and TRBJ1-3; TRBD1 matches at 7 bases. CDR3 length: 16 amino acids. J lost 0 bases, V lost 3 bases, and 5 bases had no gene match. Germline CDR1 reads MNHNS; CDR2 reads SASEGT. The CDR3 here is CASSDPDRDSGNTIYF. In nucleotides, the CDR3 is TGTGCCAGCAGTGATCCCGACAGGGACTCTGGAAACACCATATATTTT.

CDR3: CASSAGRTPHEQYF. The CDR3 nucleotides read TGTGCCAGCAGTGCAGGGCGGACCCCCCACGAGCAGTACTTC. V and J are TRBV28 and TRBJ2-7, with D possibly being TRBD1 (5 bases). Trimming shortened V by 5 bases and J by 5 bases, and 16 bases separated the two germline ends. This CDR3 has 14 residues. The germline gives CDR1 MDHEN, CDR2 SYDVKM.

Turning to this clone: The germline gene is not matched at one end of the junction; a read error may be the cause. The chain combines TRBV7-9 with TRBJ2-3; 8 bases line up with TRBD1. Germline V lookup: CDR1 SEHNR, CDR2 FQNEAQ (reference sequence). The CDR3 sequence is 17 residues long. The CDR3 bases are TGTTCCAGCAGGAGAAATTGGGGGACAGGTGGAACAGATACGCAGTATTTT. This encodes CSSRRNWGTGGTDTQYF.

The chain has TRBV28 and TRBJ1-4, with 9 bases matching TRBD1. Unmatched junction bases numbered 6, after V lost 5 bases and J lost 5 bases. Germline CDR1 MDHEN, CDR2 SYDVKM. The CDR3 extends over 15 amino acids. The CDR3 sequence is CASSTHGTGNEKLFF. The CDR3 bases are TGTGCCAGCAGTACCCACGGGACAGGGAATGAAAAACTGTTTTTT. Supplemented by reference TRBV28 and TRBJ1-4, the full variable domain reads DVKVTQSSRYLVKRTGEKVFLECVQDMDHENMFWYRQDPGLGLRLIYFSYDVKMKEKGDIPEGYSVSREKKERFSLILESASTNQTSMYLCASSTHGTGNEKLFFGSGTQLSVL.

The V and J genes are TRBV2 and TRBJ2-5, with 7 bases aligning to TRBD2. CDR1 and CDR2 from the germline V gene are SNHLY and FYNNEI. V dropped 3 bases and J dropped 3; count of bases not matched to a gene: 4. The CDR3 is 14 amino acids. This chain's CDR3 is CASSDSAGEETQYF. The CDR3, as DNA: TGTGCCAGCAGTGACTCGGCGGGAGAAGAGACCCAGTACTTC.

The V call is TRBV2, the J call TRBJ2-7, with unresolved D. This CDR3 contains 13 residues. The germline V and J ends were trimmed by 6 bases and 0 bases, with 9 bases remaining between them. Looked up from germline, CDR1 is SNHLY and CDR2 is FYNNEI. The CDR3 bases are TGTGCCAGCAGGCCCTACCGCTCCTACGAGCAGTACTTC. Translation: CASRPYRSYEQYF.

The V gene is TRBV19, the J gene TRBJ2-2, with D perhaps TRBD2 (6 bases). This CDR3 has 16 amino acids. V lost 6 bases and J 2 bases, leaving 16 bases between the germline ends. The germline V gene has CDR1 LNHDA and CDR2 SQIVND (reference sequence). CDR3 loop: CASRPVSGRNTGELFF. Written as DNA, the CDR3 is TGTGCCAGTAGACCGGTTTCCGGGAGAAACACCGGGGAGCTGTTTTTT.

This clone came up once. This chain links TRBV5-1 with TRBJ2-1; 7 nucleotides match TRBD1. The CDR3 spans 11 residues. The ends lost 2 bases at V and 10 bases at J; junction bases unmatched: 0. Germline assignment: CDR1 SGHRS and CDR2 YFSETQ. DNA for the CDR3: TGCGCCAGCAGCTTACAGGGGGAGCAGTTCTTC. It codes for CASSLQGEQFF.

The chain employs TRBV27 and TRBJ2-7; 10 bases match TRBD2. Germline CDR1 is MNHEY and CDR2 is SMNVEV (reference sequence). The V gene end was trimmed by 5 bases and the J gene end by 5 bases; junction bases not matched to a gene: 9. The CDR3 runs 15 residues. The CDR3 reads CASSLTRLAGHEQYF. The CDR3 DNA reads as TGTGCCAGCAGTCTAACGAGACTAGCGGGCCACGAGCAGTACTTC.

V gene TRBV11-3 combines with J gene TRBJ1-1; 8 nucleotides line up with TRBD1. V shed 5 bases and J 0 bases; nucleotides not matched to a gene: 11. The CDR3 spans 17 residues. Germline V gene data show CDR1 as SGHNT and CDR2 as YENEEA. CDR3 in DNA: TGTGCCAGCAGCCCCCGGTCACGGACAGGGATGAACACTGAAGCTTTCTTT. The encoded protein is CASSPRSRTGMNTEAFF.

V gene TRBV30 combines with J gene TRBJ2-4; D is perhaps TRBD1 (5 bases). The CDR3 is made up of 15 amino acids. Germline loops: CDR1 GTSNPN, CDR2 SVGIG (reference sequence). The ends were cut back, 5 bases at V and 0 bases at J, with 14 bases in the middle. The CDR3 region is CAWSRQTLAKNIQYF. As DNA, the CDR3 is TGTGCCTGGTCAAGACAGACGCTAGCCAAAAACATTCAGTACTTC. The full variable domain, with the rest looked up from reference TRBV30 and TRBJ2-4, is SQTIHQWPATLVQPVGSPLSLECTVEGTSNPNLYWYRQAAGRGLQLLFYSVGIGQISSEVPQNLSASRPQDRQFILSSKKLLLSDSGFYLCAWSRQTLAKNIQYFGAGTRLSVL.

The chain is built from TRBV7-7 and TRBJ2-7; perhaps TRBD1 as D (5 bases). Germline V gives CDR1 SSHAT, CDR2 FNYEAQ (reference sequence). The CDR3 loop spans 15 amino acids. The CDR3 here is CASSLGRVYSYEQYV. The CDR3 DNA follows: TGTGCTAGCAGCTTAGGCAGGGTCTACTCCTACGAGCAGTACGTC.

This clone was seen at least ten times. The chain is built from TRBV6-5 and TRBJ1-2; no reliable D call. The CDR3 is 13 residues long. Trimming took 5 bases from V and 4 from J, leaving 11 bases between them. Looked up from germline, CDR1 is MNHEY and CDR2 is SVGAGI. The CDR3 nucleotides are TGTGCCAGCAGTCCCCAGGCTGGCTATGGCTACACCTTC. Its translation is CASSPQAGYGYTF.

This clone appeared a few times. V usage is TRBV6-5 and J usage is TRBJ2-7; D not resolved. Germline V gene data show CDR1 as MNHEY and CDR2 as SVGAGI. Trimming pared 0 bases from V and 5 bases from J, leaving 8 bases between. The CDR3 length is 13 residues. CDR3 in amino acids: CASSYSASDEQYF. CDR3 nucleotides: TGTGCCAGCAGTTACTCAGCGAGCGACGAGCAGTACTTC.

This CDR3 is CASSPSERQGVDEQFF. The CDR3 region has the DNA TGTGCCAGCAGCCCCAGCGAGAGACAGGGTGTAGATGAGCAGTTCTTC. The chain has TRBV4-2 and TRBJ2-1; 7 bases match TRBD1. The V segment lost 4 bases and the J segment 8 bases; nucleotides outside the gene matches: 14. The germline V gene has CDR1 LGHNA and CDR2 YNFKEQ. The CDR3 sequence is 16 residues long.

V usage is TRBV5-4 and J usage is TRBJ2-1; a possible D gene is TRBD1 (5 bases). CDR1 SGHNT and CDR2 YYREEE come from the germline V gene (reference sequence). Trimming took off 0 bases at V and 0 bases at J, with 10 bases between the two ends. The CDR3 covers 16 residues. CDR3 loop: CASSLEGRGSYNEQFF. In DNA, the CDR3 is TGTGCCAGCAGCTTGGAGGGTAGGGGCTCCTACAATGAGCAGTTCTTC.

The rearrangement links TRBV7-2 to TRBJ2-7, with TRBD2 matching over 11 bases. Germline CDR1 and CDR2: SGHTA and FQGNSA. The V segment lost 5 bases and the J segment 3 bases; nucleotides outside the gene matches: 6. This CDR3 has 15 residues. CDR3 sequence reads: CASSARLAGYYEQYF. The CDR3 nucleotides read TGTGCCAGCAGCGCGAGACTAGCGGGATACTACGAGCAGTACTTC.

This clone was recorded once. The V and J genes are TRBV30 and TRBJ1-1; tentatively, D is TRBD1 (5 bases). Germline CDR1 and CDR2: GTSNPN and SVGIG (reference sequence). The V and J ends lost 3 bases and 3 bases respectively, with 14 bases between them. This CDR3 comprises 14 residues. Here the CDR3 reads CAWSSSLGDTEAFF. CDR3 nucleotides: TGTGCCTGGAGCAGCTCCCTAGGGGACACTGAAGCTTTCTTT.

The chain uses TRBV7-9 and TRBJ2-2, with 8 bases lining up with TRBD1. Germline assignment: CDR1 SEHNR and CDR2 FQNEAQ (reference sequence). The CDR3 extends over 16 amino acids. The junction had 4 bases not matched to a gene; V was cut back by 2 bases and J by 2 bases. The CDR3 region is CASSLWDRINTGELFF. In nucleotides, the CDR3 is TGTGCCAGCAGCTTATGGGACAGGATTAACACCGGGGAGCTGTTTTTT.

The chain carries TRBV7-8 and TRBJ1-2, with a tentative D call TRBD1 (6 bases). Germline CDR1 SGHVS, CDR2 FQNEAQ. The CDR3 spans 14 residues. Trimming removed 5 bases from V and 6 bases from J, with 16 bases in between. The CDR3 sequence: CASSQTNRVDGYTF. For the CDR3, the DNA is TGTGCCAGCAGCCAAACCAACAGGGTGGATGGCTACACCTTC.

The chain combines TRBV10-3 with TRBJ2-7, with D tentatively TRBD1 (6 bases). This CDR3 spans 13 amino acids. The germline V gene encodes CDR1 ENHRY and CDR2 SYGVKD. The germline V and J ends were trimmed by 6 bases and 2 bases, with 11 bases remaining between them. The CDR3, as DNA: TGTGCCATCAGGGACAGTGCTACCTACGAGCAGTACTTC. Translation: CAIRDSATYEQYF.

The chain combines TRBV28 with TRBJ2-5; 7 nucleotides agree with TRBD1. This CDR3 is built from 14 residues. From germline, CDR1 is MDHEN and CDR2 SYDVKM. Trimming took 5 bases from V and 5 from J; bases not matched to a gene: 8. Here the CDR3 reads CASSAYRGRETQYF. CDR3 nucleotides: TGTGCCAGCAGTGCCTACAGGGGTCGGGAGACCCAGTACTTC.

This sequence joins TRBV10-3 and TRBJ2-1; D possibly corresponds to TRBD2 (7 bases). Trimming removed 11 bases at V and 4 bases at J, with 18 bases between. Germline CDR1 reads ENHRY; CDR2 reads SYGVKD. The CDR3 runs 14 residues. The CDR3 loop is CAARGGGGYNEQFF. The CDR3 DNA reads TGTGCCGCAAGGGGGGGCGGTGGTTACAATGAGCAGTTCTTC.

The chain carries TRBV10-3 and TRBJ2-7, with D perhaps TRBD1 (5 bases). CDR3 length: 14 residues. The germline V gene has CDR1 ENHRY and CDR2 SYGVKD. V was pared by 2 bases and J by 2 bases, with 10 bases between. CDR3 in amino acids: CAISEQDKTYEQYF. CDR3 bases: TGTGCCATCAGTGAGCAGGACAAGACCTACGAGCAGTACTTC.

Points on this clone: This specimen includes other DNA sequences encoding the same CDR3. The V call is TRBV5-4, the J call TRBJ2-5, with D perhaps matching TRBD1 (5 bases). CDR3 length equals 14 residues. Trimming stripped 0 bases from V and 2 bases from J, with 8 bases between. Germline assignment: CDR1 SGHNT and CDR2 YYREEE (reference sequence). The CDR3 nucleotides are TGTGCCAGCAGCTTGGGATCAGGGCAAGAGACCCAGTACTTC. It specifies CASSLGSGQETQYF. The full variable domain, with the rest looked up from reference TRBV5-4 and TRBJ2-5, is ETGVTQSPTHLIKTRGQQVTLRCSSQSGHNTVSWYQQALGQGPQFIFQYYREEENGRGNFPPRFSGLQFPNYSSELNVNALELDDSALYLCASSLGSGQETQYFGPGTRLLVL.

The rearrangement uses TRBV19 and TRBJ2-1; D might be TRBD2 (6 bases). Germline V gene sequence: CDR1 LNHDA, CDR2 SQIVND (reference sequence). This CDR3 contains 13 residues. V gave up 2 bases and J gave up 4 bases, with 6 bases separating them. The chain's CDR3 is CASSILAYNEQFF. The CDR3 region has the DNA TGTGCCAGTAGTATACTAGCGTACAATGAGCAGTTCTTC.

J is TRBJ2-2 and V is TRBV4-1; 8 nucleotides line up with TRBD1. The CDR3 covers 15 residues. V shed 4 bases and J 7 bases; nucleotides not matched to a gene: 8. Germline V lookup: CDR1 MGHRA, CDR2 YSYEKL. The CDR3 DNA follows: TGCGCCAGCAGCCCTCGGCAGGGGGCGGGCGGGGAGCTGTTTTTT. Protein: CASSPRQGAGGELFF.

The chain recombines TRBV10-1 with TRBJ2-5, with D possibly matching TRBD1 (5 bases). The V and J ends lost 6 bases and 2 bases respectively, with 13 bases between them. Germline V gene sequence: CDR1 WNHNN, CDR2 SYGVQD (reference sequence). The CDR3 covers 14 residues. The CDR3: CASRKIQEQETQYF. In nucleotides, the CDR3 is TGCGCCAGCAGGAAAATACAGGAACAAGAGACCCAGTACTTC.

The genes are TRBV5-8 and TRBJ1-1; D perhaps matches TRBD1 (5 bases). This CDR3 region has 15 residues. The ends were cut back, 0 bases at V and 0 bases at J, with 9 bases in the middle. CDR1 and CDR2 (germline): SGHTS, YDEGEE. The DNA of the CDR3 is TGTGCCAGCAGCTTGGGACAGCAATTGAACACTGAAGCTTTCTTT. It specifies CASSLGQQLNTEAFF.